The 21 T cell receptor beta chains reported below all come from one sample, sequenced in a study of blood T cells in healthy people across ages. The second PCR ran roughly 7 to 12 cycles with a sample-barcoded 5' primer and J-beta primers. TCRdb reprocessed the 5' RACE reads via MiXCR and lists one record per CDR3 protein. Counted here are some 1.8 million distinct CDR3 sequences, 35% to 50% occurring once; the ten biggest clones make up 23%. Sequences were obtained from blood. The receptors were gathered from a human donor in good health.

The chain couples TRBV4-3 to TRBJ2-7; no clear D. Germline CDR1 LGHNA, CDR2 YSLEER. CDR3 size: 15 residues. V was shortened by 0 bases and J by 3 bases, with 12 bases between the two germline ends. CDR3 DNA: TGCGCCAGCAGCCAAGATGGTAGATCAGGCTACGAGCAGTACTTC. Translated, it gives CASSQDGRSGYEQYF.

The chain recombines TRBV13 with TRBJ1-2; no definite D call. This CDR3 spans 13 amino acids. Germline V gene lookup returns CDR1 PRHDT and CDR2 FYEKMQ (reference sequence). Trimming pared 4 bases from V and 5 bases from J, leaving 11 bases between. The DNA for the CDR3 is TGTGCCAGCAGCTCTAACCCTCGGTATGGCTACACCTTC. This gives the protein CASSSNPRYGYTF.

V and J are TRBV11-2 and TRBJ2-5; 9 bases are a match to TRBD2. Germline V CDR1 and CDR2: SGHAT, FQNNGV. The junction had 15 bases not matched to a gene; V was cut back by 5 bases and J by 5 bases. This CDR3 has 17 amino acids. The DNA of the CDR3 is TGTGCCAGCAGCCTAAAGGGACTAGCCCTTTTTCGCGAGACCCAGTACTTC. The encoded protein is CASSLKGLALFRETQYF.

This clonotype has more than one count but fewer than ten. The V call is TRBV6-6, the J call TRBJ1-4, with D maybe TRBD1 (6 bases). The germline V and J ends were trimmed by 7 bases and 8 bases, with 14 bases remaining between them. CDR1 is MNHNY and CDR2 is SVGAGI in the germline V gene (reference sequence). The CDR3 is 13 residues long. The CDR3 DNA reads TGTGCCAGCAAGATAAGACAGGACGAAAAACTGTTTTTT. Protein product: CASKIRQDEKLFF.

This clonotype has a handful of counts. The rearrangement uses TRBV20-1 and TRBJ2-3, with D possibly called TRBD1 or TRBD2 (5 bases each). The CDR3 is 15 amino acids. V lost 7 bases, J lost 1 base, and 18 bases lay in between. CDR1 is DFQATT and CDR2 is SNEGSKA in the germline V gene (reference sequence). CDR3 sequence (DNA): TGCAGTGACGCAACGGGGCGCAGAGGCACAGATACGCAGTATTTT. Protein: CSDATGRRGTDTQYF.

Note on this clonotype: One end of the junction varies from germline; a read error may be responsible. The chain's CDR3 is CASSLGPTGANVPTF. CDR3 DNA: TGTGCCAGCAGTTTAGGCCCTACTGGGGCCAACGTCCCGACTTTC. The chain uses TRBV28 and TRBJ2-6, with D possibly TRBD1 on 5 matching bases. CDR1 and CDR2 from the germline V gene are MDHEN and SYDVKM. This CDR3 contains 15 residues.

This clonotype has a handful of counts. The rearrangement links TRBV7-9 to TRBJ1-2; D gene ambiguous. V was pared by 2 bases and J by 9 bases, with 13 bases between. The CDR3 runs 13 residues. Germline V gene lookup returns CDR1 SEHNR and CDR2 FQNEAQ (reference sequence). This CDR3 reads CASSLNTQVSYTF. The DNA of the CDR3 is TGTGCCAGCAGCTTAAACACCCAAGTGAGCTACACCTTC.

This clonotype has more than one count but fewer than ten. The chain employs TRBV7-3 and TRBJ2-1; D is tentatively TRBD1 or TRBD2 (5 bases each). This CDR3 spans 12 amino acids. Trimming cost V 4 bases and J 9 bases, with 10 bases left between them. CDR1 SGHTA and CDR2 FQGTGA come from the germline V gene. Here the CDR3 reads CASSSAGTEQFF. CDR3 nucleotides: TGTGCCAGCAGCTCCGCAGGGACTGAGCAGTTCTTC. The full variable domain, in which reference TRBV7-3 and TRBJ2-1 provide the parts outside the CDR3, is GAGVSQTPSNKVTEKGKYVELRCDPISGHTALYWYRQSLGQGPEFLIYFQGTGAADDSGLPNDRFFAVRPEGSVSTLKIQRTERGDSAVYLCASSSAGTEQFFGPGTRLTVL.

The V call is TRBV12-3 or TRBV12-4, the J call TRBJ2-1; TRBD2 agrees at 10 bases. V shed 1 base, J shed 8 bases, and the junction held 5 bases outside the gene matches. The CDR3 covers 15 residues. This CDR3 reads CASSLGLAGDDEQFF. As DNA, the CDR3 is TGTGCCAGCAGTTTAGGGCTAGCGGGGGACGATGAGCAGTTCTTC.

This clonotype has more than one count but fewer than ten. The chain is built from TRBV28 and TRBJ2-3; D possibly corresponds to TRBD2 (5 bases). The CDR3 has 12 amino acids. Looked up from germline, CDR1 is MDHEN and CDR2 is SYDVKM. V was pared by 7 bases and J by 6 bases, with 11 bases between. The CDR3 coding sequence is TGTGCCAGCACCCCCCGGAGGGATACGCAGTATTTT. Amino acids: CASTPRRDTQYF. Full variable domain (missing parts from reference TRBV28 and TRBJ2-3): DVKVTQSSRYLVKRTGEKVFLECVQDMDHENMFWYRQDPGLGLRLIYFSYDVKMKEKGDIPEGYSVSREKKERFSLILESASTNQTSMYLCASTPRRDTQYFGPGTRLTVL.

The CDR3 coding sequence is TGTGCCAGCAGCCTCGGACAGGGGGCGCCGGGGGAGACCCAGTACTTC. It translates to CASSLGQGAPGETQYF. The chain has TRBV5-6 and TRBJ2-5; TRBD1 matches 11 bases. V lost 4 bases to trimming and J lost 5 bases; unmatched junction nucleotides: 10. This CDR3 has 16 amino acids. Germline V CDR1 and CDR2: SGHDT, YYEEEE. Full variable domain (missing parts from reference TRBV5-6 and TRBJ2-5): DAGVTQSPTHLIKTRGQQVTLRCSPKSGHDTVSWYQQALGQGPQFIFQYYEEEERQRGNFPDRFSGHQFPNYSSELNVNALLLGDSALYLCASSLGQGAPGETQYFGPGTRLLVL.

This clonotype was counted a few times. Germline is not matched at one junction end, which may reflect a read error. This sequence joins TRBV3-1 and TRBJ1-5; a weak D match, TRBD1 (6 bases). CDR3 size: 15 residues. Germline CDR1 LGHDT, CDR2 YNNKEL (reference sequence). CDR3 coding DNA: TGTGCTAGCAGCCCTACAGGGTTGGGCAATCAGCCCCAGCATTTT. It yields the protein CASSPTGLGNQPQHF. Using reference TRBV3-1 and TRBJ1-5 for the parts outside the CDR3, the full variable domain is DTAVSQTPKYLVTQMGNDKSIKCEQNLGHDTMYWYKQDSKKFLKIMFSYNNKELIINETVPNRFSPKSPDKAHLNLHINSLELGDSAVYFCASSPTGLGNQPQHFGDGTRLSIL.

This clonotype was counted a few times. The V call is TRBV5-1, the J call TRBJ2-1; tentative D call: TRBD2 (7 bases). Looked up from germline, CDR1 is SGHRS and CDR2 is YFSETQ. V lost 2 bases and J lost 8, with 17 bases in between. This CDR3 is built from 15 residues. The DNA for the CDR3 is TGCGCCAGCAGCTTTCTAGCCAGGGGAGGGGATGAGCAGTTCTTC. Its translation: CASSFLARGGDEQFF.

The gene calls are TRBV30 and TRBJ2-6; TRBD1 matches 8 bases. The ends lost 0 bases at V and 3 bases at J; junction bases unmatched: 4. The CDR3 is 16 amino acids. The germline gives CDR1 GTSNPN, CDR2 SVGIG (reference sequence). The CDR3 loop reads CAWSVQGASGANVLTF. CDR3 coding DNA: TGTGCCTGGAGTGTGCAGGGGGCTAGTGGGGCCAACGTCCTGACTTTC.

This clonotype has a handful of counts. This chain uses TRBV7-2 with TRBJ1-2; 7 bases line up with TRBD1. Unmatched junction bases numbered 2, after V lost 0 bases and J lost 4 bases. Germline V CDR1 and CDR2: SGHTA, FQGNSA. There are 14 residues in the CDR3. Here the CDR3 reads CASSLARGVYGYTF. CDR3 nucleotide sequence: TGTGCCAGCAGCTTAGCCAGGGGGGTCTATGGCTACACCTTC.

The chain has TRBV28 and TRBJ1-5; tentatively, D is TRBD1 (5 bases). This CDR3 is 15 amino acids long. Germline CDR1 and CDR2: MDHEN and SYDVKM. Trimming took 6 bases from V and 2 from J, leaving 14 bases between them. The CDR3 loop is CASSFYEQGNQPQHF. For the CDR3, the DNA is TGTGCCAGCAGCTTTTATGAACAGGGCAATCAGCCCCAGCATTTT.

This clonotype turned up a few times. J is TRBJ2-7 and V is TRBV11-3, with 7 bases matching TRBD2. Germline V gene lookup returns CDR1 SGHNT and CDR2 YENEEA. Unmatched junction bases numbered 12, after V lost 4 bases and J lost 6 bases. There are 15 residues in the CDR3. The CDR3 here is CASSSLGGIAVEQYF. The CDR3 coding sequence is TGTGCCAGCAGCTCCTTGGGGGGGATCGCGGTCGAGCAGTACTTC.

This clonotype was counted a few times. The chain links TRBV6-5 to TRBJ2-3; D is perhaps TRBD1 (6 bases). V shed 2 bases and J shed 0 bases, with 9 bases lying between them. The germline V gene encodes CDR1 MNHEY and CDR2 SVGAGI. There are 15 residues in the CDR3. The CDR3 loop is CASSYGQPSTDTQYF. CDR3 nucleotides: TGTGCCAGCAGTTACGGACAGCCAAGCACAGATACGCAGTATTTT.

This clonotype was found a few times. The CDR3 is CASSFRWDTQYF. CDR3 nucleotides: TGTGCCAGCAGTTTTCGATGGGATACGCAGTATTTT. The chain employs TRBV12-3 or TRBV12-4 and TRBJ2-3; unclear D gene. V was trimmed by 3 bases and J by 6 bases, leaving 7 bases between them. The CDR3 runs 12 residues.

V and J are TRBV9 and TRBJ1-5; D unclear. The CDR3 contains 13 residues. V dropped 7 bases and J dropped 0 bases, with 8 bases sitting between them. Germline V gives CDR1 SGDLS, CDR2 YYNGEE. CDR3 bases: TGTGCCAGCTCCGATAATAGCAATCAGCCCCAGCATTTT. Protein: CASSDNSNQPQHF.

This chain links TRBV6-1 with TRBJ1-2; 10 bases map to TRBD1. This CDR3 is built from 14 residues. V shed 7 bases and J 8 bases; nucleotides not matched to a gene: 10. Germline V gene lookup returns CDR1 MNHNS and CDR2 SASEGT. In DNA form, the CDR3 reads TGTGCCAGCATTTGGACAGGGGGGATCCGGGGCTACACCTTC. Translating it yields CASIWTGGIRGYTF.